This T cell receptor beta chain was profiled in a study of T cell responses to AZD1222 COVID-19 vaccine. Regarding the study as a whole: The peak T cell response came first, and repertoires were sampled only after it.

About this clone itself: Its target is unknown.

Germline lookup yields CDR1 LNHNV and CDR2 YYDKDF (reference sequence). The CDR3 contains 15 residues. V gave up 2 bases and J gave up 7 bases; unmatched junction bases: 10. Generated by immunoSEQ multiplex PCR, the TCRdb table keeps only in-frame clones and is missing some. This table holds about 140,000 clones, roughly nine tenths found once. This TCR was sampled from an adult in good health. Sequencing used peripheral blood, obtained on day 0 of AZD1222 vaccination. V and J are TRBV15 and TRBJ1-1, with 7 bases identical to TRBD1. In DNA, the CDR3 is TGTGCCACCAGCAGACCTCGACAGGGTCGAATTGAAGCTTTCTTT. It is translated as CATSRPRQGRIEAFF.